These 24 T cell receptor beta chains originate from one sample sequenced in a study of beta chain features in type 1 diabetes. What was sequenced were expressed TCRB transcripts, since all of the isolated RNA had been reverse transcribed. Here immunoSEQ multiplex PCR was the method, and the copy in TCRdb shows in-frame clones only, minus some. The sample records 350,000 to 450,000 clones, approximately 14% being singletons. The sequencing input was naive CD4+ T cells from blood. The receptors originated from a man aged 30 to 45 in good health.

The chain recombines TRBV7-9 with TRBJ1-2, with 8 bases lining up with TRBD1. Germline CDR1 reads SEHNR; CDR2 reads FQNEAQ (reference sequence). CDR3 size: 13 residues. The junction had 5 bases not matched to a gene; V was cut back by 3 bases and J by 8 bases. CDR3 sequence: CASSFLDREGYTF. The DNA for the CDR3 is TGTGCCAGCAGCTTTCTGGACAGGGAAGGCTACACCTTC.

The CDR3 loop reads CASSIPGRNEQFF. The CDR3, as DNA: TGTGCCAGTAGTATACCGGGGAGGAATGAGCAGTTCTTC. The chain employs TRBV19 and TRBJ2-1, with D perhaps TRBD2 (6 bases). The CDR3 is 13 amino acids. CDR1 and CDR2 (germline): LNHDA, SQIVND (reference sequence). Trimming removed 2 bases from V and 7 bases from J, with 9 bases in between. The full variable domain, in which reference TRBV19 and TRBJ2-1 provide the parts outside the CDR3, is DGGITQSPKYLFRKEGQNVTLSCEQNLNHDAMYWYRQDPGQGLRLIYYSQIVNDFQKGDIAEGYSVSREKKESFPLTVTSAQKNPTAFYLCASSIPGRNEQFFGPGTRLTVL.

The rearrangement joins TRBV19 to TRBJ2-5, with 8 bases aligning to TRBD1. The CDR3 covers 14 residues. The V segment lost 5 bases and the J segment 9 bases; nucleotides outside the gene matches: 11. Per germline, CDR1 LNHDA and CDR2 SQIVND (reference sequence). The CDR3 nucleotides are TGTGCCAGTAGTGTGGATGGGACAGGTATCTCCCAGTACTTC. It translates to CASSVDGTGISQYF.

The CDR3 DNA follows: TGTGCCAGCAGCGTAGGGAGTAGCGGCTACAATGAGCAGTTCTTC. It specifies CASSVGSSGYNEQFF. The rearrangement links TRBV9 to TRBJ2-1, with D perhaps TRBD2 (6 bases). The CDR3 has 15 residues. Trimming took 0 bases from V and 3 from J, leaving 10 bases between them. The germline CDR1 and CDR2 sequences are SGDLS and YYNGEE.

This clone was seen more than once but under ten times. The V and J genes are TRBV6-5 and TRBJ2-1, with 10 bases matching TRBD2. The CDR3 loop spans 15 amino acids. Germline V CDR1 and CDR2: MNHEY, SVGAGI. With 5 bases clipped from V and 4 bases from J, the junction kept 5 bases outside the gene matches. The CDR3 bases are TGTGCCAGCAGTACCCTAGCGGGAGTTTACAATGAGCAGTTCTTC. Protein: CASSTLAGVYNEQFF.

The chain employs TRBV19 and TRBJ2-6; no reliable D call. The CDR3 loop spans 13 amino acids. Germline CDR1 LNHDA, CDR2 SQIVND (reference sequence). V gave up 5 bases and J gave up 0 bases, with 2 bases separating them. The CDR3 DNA reads TGTGCCAGTAGTGGCTCTGGGGCCAACGTCCTGACTTTC. This codes for CASSGSGANVLTF.

J is TRBJ1-5 and V is TRBV4-3; TRBD1 matches at 11 bases. This CDR3 region has 14 residues. Trimming took 4 bases from V and 4 from J; bases not matched to a gene: 0. CDR1 is LGHNA and CDR2 is YSLEER in the germline V gene. DNA for the CDR3: TGCGCCAGCAGCCGGGACAGGGGGAATCAGCCCCAGCATTTT. Its translation is CASSRDRGNQPQHF.

This chain links TRBV11-1 with TRBJ2-7; 7 nucleotides match TRBD2. Germline V gene data show CDR1 as SGHAT and CDR2 as FQDESV (reference sequence). With 5 bases clipped from V and 3 bases from J, the junction kept 10 bases outside the gene matches. The length of the CDR3 is 15 residues. The CDR3 loop reads CASSPWGGDIYEQYV. The DNA of the CDR3 is TGTGCCAGCAGCCCCTGGGGGGGAGATATCTACGAGCAGTACGTC.

V is TRBV29-1 and J is TRBJ2-2; D tentatively reads TRBD1 or TRBD2 (5 bases each). V lost 5 bases and J lost 1, with 11 bases in between. The CDR3 extends over 14 amino acids. From germline, CDR1 is SQVTM and CDR2 ANQGSEA. The CDR3 DNA sequence: TGCAGCGTTCTGGGGACGGAGAACACCGGGGAGCTGTTTTTT. Protein sequence: CSVLGTENTGELFF.

The chain is built from TRBV5-1 and TRBJ1-5, with D uncertain. This CDR3 has 15 residues. CDR1 SGHRS and CDR2 YFSETQ come from the germline V gene. The V and J ends lost 5 bases and 0 bases respectively, with 12 bases between them. The CDR3 sequence: CASSSDGYSNQPQHF. DNA of the CDR3: TGCGCCAGCAGTTCCGACGGATATAGCAATCAGCCCCAGCATTTT.

The chain uses TRBV29-1 and TRBJ2-2; 7 bases map to TRBD2. Germline CDR1 reads SQVTM; CDR2 reads ANQGSEA. The CDR3 runs 13 residues. V gave up 6 bases and J gave up 5 bases; unmatched junction bases: 6. The CDR3 bases are TGCAGCGTCAGGACTAGTTCGACCGGGGAGCTGTTTTTT. This translates into CSVRTSSTGELFF.

Remarks on this clone: The sample carries other DNA sequences with the same CDR3. The genes are TRBV7-9 and TRBJ2-1; 7 nucleotides align to TRBD1. This CDR3 has 14 residues. CDR1 and CDR2 (germline): SEHNR, FQNEAQ (reference sequence). The V segment lost 5 bases and the J segment 4 bases; nucleotides outside the gene matches: 5. DNA of the CDR3: TGTGCCAGCAGCCTTGGGACAGTTTACAATGAGCAGTTCTTC. Translation: CASSLGTVYNEQFF.

This clone was detected only a few times. This chain uses TRBV25-1 with TRBJ2-1; 10 bases are shared with TRBD1. The V gene's germline CDR1 is MGHDK and CDR2 SYGVNS. The CDR3 has 16 residues. V lost 2 bases, J lost 5 bases, and 6 bases stayed unmatched. CDR3 sequence (DNA): TGTGCCAGCAGTGAACGGACCGGGACAGGGGACAATGAGCAGTTCTTC. It translates to CASSERTGTGDNEQFF.

This clone was counted between two and nine times. The chain links TRBV2 to TRBJ2-6; D not resolved. Germline loops: CDR1 SNHLY, CDR2 FYNNEI. V dropped 6 bases and J dropped 4 bases, with 7 bases sitting between them. This CDR3 has 13 amino acids. The CDR3 loop is CASRERGANVLTF. In nucleotides, the CDR3 is TGTGCCAGCAGAGAACGGGGGGCCAACGTCCTGACTTTC.

This clone was observed a handful of times. The chain joins TRBV27 to TRBJ2-7; D remains unclear. Germline CDR1 reads MNHEY; CDR2 reads SMNVEV (reference sequence). This CDR3 has 14 residues. The germline V and J ends were trimmed by 2 bases and 2 bases, with 10 bases remaining between them. The CDR3, as DNA: TGTGCCAGCAGTTTACAACGGAATACCTACGAGCAGTACTTC. Protein product: CASSLQRNTYEQYF.

This clone was picked up a small number of times. V gene TRBV30 combines with J gene TRBJ2-1, with TRBD2 matching over 7 bases. V dropped 2 bases and J dropped 3; count of bases not matched to a gene: 10. This CDR3 region has 16 residues. From germline, CDR1 is GTSNPN and CDR2 SVGIG (reference sequence). The CDR3: CAWSIGASGNYNEQFF. The CDR3 bases are TGTGCCTGGAGTATCGGGGCTAGCGGTAACTACAATGAGCAGTTCTTC. Drawing the rest from reference TRBV30 and TRBJ2-1, the complete variable domain is SQTIHQWPATLVQPVGSPLSLECTVEGTSNPNLYWYRQAAGRGLQLLFYSVGIGQISSEVPQNLSASRPQDRQFILSSKKLLLSDSGFYLCAWSIGASGNYNEQFFGPGTRLTVL.

This clone was counted only a few times. The rearrangement joins TRBV18 to TRBJ2-1; 8 positions match TRBD2. The J segment lost 0 bases and the V segment lost 3 bases, leaving 7 bases of the junction unmatched. Germline CDR1 is KGHSH and CDR2 is LQKENI. The CDR3 consists of 17 residues. CDR3 sequence: CASSPLAGGSSYNEQFF. Here the CDR3 DNA reads TGTGCCAGCTCACCTCTGGCGGGGGGAAGCTCCTACAATGAGCAGTTCTTC.

This chain joins TRBV10-3 and TRBJ2-6; D perhaps matches TRBD2 (5 bases). Germline CDR1 ENHRY, CDR2 SYGVKD. Trimming shortened V by 3 bases and J by 6 bases, and 15 bases separated the two germline ends. This CDR3 region has 16 residues. This CDR3 is CAISDSGNSEANVLTF. The CDR3, as DNA: TGTGCCATCAGTGATTCGGGGAATAGTGAGGCCAACGTCCTGACTTTC.

This clone has more than one count but fewer than ten. The J gene is TRBJ2-7, the V gene TRBV5-6; D gene ambiguous. There are 10 residues in the CDR3. V lost 4 bases, J lost 6 bases, and 5 bases lay in between. Germline assignment: CDR1 SGHDT and CDR2 YYEEEE. This chain's CDR3 is CASSNCEQYV. The CDR3 bases are TGTGCCAGCAGCAACTGCGAGCAGTACGTC.

This clone was observed a handful of times. This rearrangement joins TRBV7-9 to TRBJ2-1; D is perhaps TRBD1 (7 bases). With 7 bases removed from V and 4 bases from J, the gap between germline ends came to 14 bases. Germline CDR1 is SEHNR and CDR2 is FQNEAQ (reference sequence). This CDR3 region has 14 residues. CDR3 sequence: CASTVTGRYNEQFF. For the CDR3, the DNA is TGTGCCAGCACCGTGACAGGGAGGTACAATGAGCAGTTCTTC.

This clone was picked up a small number of times. The chain links TRBV25-1 to TRBJ2-1; D uncertain. Trimming left V 7 bases short and J 0 bases short, with 10 bases between. The length of the CDR3 is 14 residues. Per germline, CDR1 MGHDK and CDR2 SYGVNS. In DNA form, the CDR3 reads TGTGCCAGCACTAAGCGAGGCTCCTACAATGAGCAGTTCTTC. This codes for CASTKRGSYNEQFF.

The chain uses TRBV18 and TRBJ2-7, with D possibly matching TRBD2 (5 bases). V lost 3 bases and J 3 bases, leaving 9 bases between the germline ends. Germline V gene lookup returns CDR1 KGHSH and CDR2 LQKENI. The CDR3 covers 13 residues. In DNA, the CDR3 is TGTGCCAGCTCACCGGGCGGGCTCTACGAGCAGTACGTC. This gives the protein CASSPGGLYEQYV.

The V call is TRBV10-3, the J call TRBJ2-7; D is unresolved. The length of the CDR3 is 13 residues. V was trimmed by 6 bases and J by 6 bases, leaving 15 bases between them. CDR1 and CDR2 from the germline V gene are ENHRY and SYGVKD. The CDR3 loop is CAIRELQRCEQYV. The CDR3 DNA reads as TGTGCCATCAGGGAACTACAACGCTGCGAGCAGTACGTC.

This clone was observed a handful of times. Different DNA sequences within this sample yield the same CDR3. V and J are TRBV7-2 and TRBJ2-3, with D uncertain. The CDR3 is made up of 14 amino acids. Germline CDR1 and CDR2: SGHTA and FQGNSA. Trimming cost V 1 base and J 0 bases, with 5 bases left between them. CDR3 sequence (DNA): TGTGCCAGCAGCTTAGTGGCTAGCACAGATACGCAGTATTTT. It yields the protein CASSLVASTDTQYF.